These 11 T cell receptor beta chains were sequenced from one sample in a study of OX40 agonist ivuxolimab in advanced cancers. TCRdb keeps only in-frame clones here, not all; method: immunoSEQ multiplex PCR. The sample shows some 11,000 clones, around 73% of them seen only once. The sample here was CD4+ or CD8+ T cells sorted from blood, taken in a trial of the OX40 agonist ivuxolimab. The source is an adult with an advanced solid tumor such as melanoma, head and neck, liver or kidney cancer.

This chain uses TRBV27 with TRBJ2-1; unclear D gene. CDR3 size: 18 residues. Germline lookup yields CDR1 MNHEY and CDR2 SMNVEV (reference sequence). V was cut by 6 bases and J by 3 bases, with 24 bases left in between. The CDR3, as DNA: TGTGCCAGCAGCTCCAAGTTGCCCTCAAACCTTTACTACAATGAGCAGTTCTTC. Translated: CASSSKLPSNLYYNEQFF.

The rearrangement links TRBV14 to TRBJ1-2, with a tentative D call TRBD1 (5 bases). This CDR3 region has 17 residues. Trimming stripped 0 bases from V and 4 bases from J, with 18 bases between. CDR1 SGHDN and CDR2 FVKESK come from the germline V gene. CDR3 sequence (DNA): TGTGCCAGCAGCCAAGATTTGCGGGGTGGCAGGGCCTATGGCTACACCTTC. Its protein product is CASSQDLRGGRAYGYTF.

V gene TRBV29-1 combines with J gene TRBJ2-3; perhaps D is TRBD1 or TRBD2 (5 bases each). This CDR3 spans 13 amino acids. CDR1 is SQVTM and CDR2 is ANQGSEA in the germline V gene. Between the trimmed V and J ends, which lost 4 bases and 4 bases, there was a span of 12 bases. DNA for the CDR3: TGCAGCGTTGTGGGGGTAAAGGCAGATACGCAGTATTTT. It is translated as CSVVGVKADTQYF.

The chain recombines TRBV7-9 with TRBJ2-1; D gene uncertain. This CDR3 has 12 amino acids. Deletions cut 5 bases from V and 10 bases from J, with 12 bases between. Germline values: CDR1 SEHNR, CDR2 FQNEAQ (reference sequence). The chain's CDR3 is CASSKPVFEQFF. CDR3 sequence (DNA): TGTGCCAGCAGCAAACCAGTCTTCGAGCAGTTCTTC.

The chain has TRBV2 and TRBJ2-7; 7 bases match TRBD1. J gave up 3 bases and V 7 bases, and 12 bases lay outside the gene matches. Germline values: CDR1 SNHLY, CDR2 FYNNEI. CDR3 size: 15 residues. For the CDR3, the DNA is TGTGCCAGCAAGGCGCCGACAGGGAACCTCTACGAGCAGTACTTC. Translating gives CASKAPTGNLYEQYF.

V and J are TRBV19 and TRBJ1-4, with 8 bases aligning to TRBD1. The germline V gene has CDR1 LNHDA and CDR2 SQIVND (reference sequence). This CDR3 has 15 amino acids. Trimming cost V 3 bases and J 7 bases; bases outside gene matches: 7. For the CDR3, the DNA is TGTGCCAGTAGTATCGCAGGGGGCGCCGGTGAAAAACTGTTTTTT. Translated, it gives CASSIAGGAGEKLFF.

As concerns this clone: Compared with germline, one end of the junction differs, possibly owing to a read error. The chain combines TRBV28 with TRBJ2-7; D possibly matches TRBD1 or TRBD2 (5 bases each). From germline, CDR1 is MDHEN and CDR2 SYDVKM. This CDR3 comprises 15 residues. CDR3 amino acids: CASSLDPGTARESDF. CDR3 DNA: TGTGCCAGCAGTCTAGACCCGGGGACCGCGAGAGAATCGGACTTC.

This clone was recorded once. This chain joins TRBV19 and TRBJ1-2; a weak D match, TRBD1 (6 bases). CDR3 length equals 15 residues. Germline V gives CDR1 LNHDA, CDR2 SQIVND (reference sequence). V was cut by 9 bases and J by 1 base, with 18 bases left in between. The chain's CDR3 is CASTRNLRGNYGYTF. The CDR3 region has the DNA TGTGCCAGCACGAGGAATCTCAGGGGTAACTATGGCTACACCTTC.

The V gene is TRBV4-2, the J gene TRBJ2-2; a possible D gene is TRBD1 (6 bases). Trimming stripped 0 bases from V and 5 bases from J, with 13 bases between. Germline V gene sequence: CDR1 LGHNA, CDR2 YNFKEQ. The CDR3 sequence is 16 residues long. The CDR3 spells CASSQDYARGTGELFF. For the CDR3, the DNA is TGTGCCAGCAGCCAAGATTATGCAAGGGGGACCGGGGAGCTGTTTTTT.

The rearrangement joins TRBV7-6 to TRBJ2-3; TRBD2 matches 8 bases. CDR3 length: 16 residues. The junction had 13 bases not matched to a gene; V was cut back by 5 bases and J by 6 bases. Germline V CDR1 and CDR2: SGHVS, FNYEAQ. The CDR3 sequence: CASSPWTSSPADTQYF. The DNA for the CDR3 is TGTGCCAGCAGCCCGTGGACTAGCTCCCCGGCGGATACGCAGTATTTT.

V is TRBV7-3 and J is TRBJ2-2; TRBD1 aligns across 7 bases. V lost 5 bases, J lost 6 bases, and 9 bases stayed unmatched. CDR3 size: 15 residues. Germline CDR1 reads SGHTA; CDR2 reads FQGTGA. As DNA, the CDR3 is TGTGCCAGCAGCCAAGCGACAGGGCATGCCGGGGAGCTGTTTTTT. Protein: CASSQATGHAGELFF.